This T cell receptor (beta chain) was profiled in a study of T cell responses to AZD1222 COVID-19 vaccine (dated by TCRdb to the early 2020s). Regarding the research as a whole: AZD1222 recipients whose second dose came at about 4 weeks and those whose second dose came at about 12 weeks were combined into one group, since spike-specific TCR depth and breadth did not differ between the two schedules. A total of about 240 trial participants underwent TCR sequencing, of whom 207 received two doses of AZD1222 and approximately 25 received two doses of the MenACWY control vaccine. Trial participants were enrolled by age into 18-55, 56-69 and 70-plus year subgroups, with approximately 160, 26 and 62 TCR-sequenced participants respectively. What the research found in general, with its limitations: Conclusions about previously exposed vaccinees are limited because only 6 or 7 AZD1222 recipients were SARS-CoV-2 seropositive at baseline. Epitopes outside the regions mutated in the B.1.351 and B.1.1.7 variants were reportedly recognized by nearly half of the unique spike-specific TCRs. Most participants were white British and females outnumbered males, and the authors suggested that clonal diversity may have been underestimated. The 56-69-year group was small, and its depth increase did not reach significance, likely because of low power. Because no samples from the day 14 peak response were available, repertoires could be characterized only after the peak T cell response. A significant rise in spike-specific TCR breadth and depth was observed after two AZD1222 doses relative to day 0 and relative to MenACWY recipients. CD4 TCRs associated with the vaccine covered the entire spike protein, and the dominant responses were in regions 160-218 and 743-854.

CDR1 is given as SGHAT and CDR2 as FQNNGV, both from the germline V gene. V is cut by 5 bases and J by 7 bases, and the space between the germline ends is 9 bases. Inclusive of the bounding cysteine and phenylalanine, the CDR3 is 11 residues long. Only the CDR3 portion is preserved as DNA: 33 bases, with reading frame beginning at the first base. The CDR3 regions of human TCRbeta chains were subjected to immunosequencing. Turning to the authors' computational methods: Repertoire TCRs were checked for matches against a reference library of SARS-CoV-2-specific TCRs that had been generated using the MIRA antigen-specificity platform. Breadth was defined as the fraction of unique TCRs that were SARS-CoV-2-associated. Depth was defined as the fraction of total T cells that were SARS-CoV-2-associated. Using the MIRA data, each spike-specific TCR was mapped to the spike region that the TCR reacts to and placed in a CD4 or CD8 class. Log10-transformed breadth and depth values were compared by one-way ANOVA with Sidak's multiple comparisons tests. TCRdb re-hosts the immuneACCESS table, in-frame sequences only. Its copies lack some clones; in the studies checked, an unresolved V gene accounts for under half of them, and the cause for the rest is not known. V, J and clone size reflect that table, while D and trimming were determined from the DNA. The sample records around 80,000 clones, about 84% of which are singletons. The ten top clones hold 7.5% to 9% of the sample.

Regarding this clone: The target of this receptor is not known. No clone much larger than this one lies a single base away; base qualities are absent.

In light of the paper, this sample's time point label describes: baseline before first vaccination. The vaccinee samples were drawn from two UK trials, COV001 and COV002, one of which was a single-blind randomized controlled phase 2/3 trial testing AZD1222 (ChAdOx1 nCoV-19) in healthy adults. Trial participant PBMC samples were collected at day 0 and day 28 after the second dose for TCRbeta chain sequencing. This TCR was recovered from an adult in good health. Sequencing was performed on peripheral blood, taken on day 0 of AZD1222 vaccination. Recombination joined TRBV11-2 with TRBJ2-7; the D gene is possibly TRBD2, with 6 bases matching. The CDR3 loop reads CASSVLAEQYF. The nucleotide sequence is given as TGTGCCAGCAGCGTTCTAGCGGAGCAGTACTTC.